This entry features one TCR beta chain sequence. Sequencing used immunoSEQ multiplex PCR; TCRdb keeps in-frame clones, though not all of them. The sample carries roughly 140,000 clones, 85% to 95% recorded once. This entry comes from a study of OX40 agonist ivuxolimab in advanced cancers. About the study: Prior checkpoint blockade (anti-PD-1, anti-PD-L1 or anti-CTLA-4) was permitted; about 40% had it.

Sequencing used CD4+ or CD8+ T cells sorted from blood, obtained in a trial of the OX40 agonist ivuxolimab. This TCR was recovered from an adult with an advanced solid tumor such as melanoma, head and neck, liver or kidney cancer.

The CDR3 protein is CASSLMAFQANEKLFF. In nucleotides, the CDR3 is TGTGCCAGCAGTTTAATGGCTTTTCAGGCTAATGAAAAACTGTTTTTT. This chain uses TRBV28 with TRBJ1-4, with D uncertain. This CDR3 has 16 residues. V lost 2 bases and J 3 bases, leaving 13 bases between the germline ends. Germline V gene data show CDR1 as MDHEN and CDR2 as SYDVKM.